This T cell receptor beta chain is from a study of shared clonotypes between healthy human individuals. Across the whole study: CD8 memory received one plate per donor, CD8 naive two, CD4 memory three and CD4 naive three.

Positively selected for CCR7, the CD45RO-negative cells used as naive CD8 cells excluded terminally differentiated effector memory CD45RA+ cells. The donor cohort consisted entirely of Caucasian adults residing in Nashville, Tennessee. Remarks on this clone: Its specificity is unknown.

Notes on the study in general: Non-shared clonotypes had lower generation probabilities than those shared by all four donors.

V was pared by 0 bases and J by 5 bases, with 8 bases between. Germline assignment: CDR1 PRHDT and CDR2 FYEKMQ (reference sequence). The CDR3 is 14 amino acids. In the original workflow: Owing to the provision of junction-only sequences devoid of quality scores by immunoSEQ, filtering differed. Libraries were prepared by immunoSEQ multiplex PCR; TCRdb keeps only in-frame clonotypes and omits some of them. D and trimming were read from the DNA, whereas the V and J calls and clone size are those reported in that table. In the table there are about 2 million clones, about 95% of which are singletons. The sequence was collected from a man aged 18 to 29 in good health. The sample was naive CD8+ T cells sorted from blood. The V gene is TRBV13, the J gene TRBJ2-1; D unclear. The CDR3 DNA sequence: TGTGCCAGCAGCTTAGGGGGTAGCCACAATGAGCAGTTCTTC. This codes for CASSLGGSHNEQFF.